This T cell receptor (beta chain) was recovered during a study of blood T cell repertoires in COVID-19. In the study overall: The United States, Italy and Spain were the sources of the acute and convalescent COVID-19 samples. Sample material is recorded as cDNA or gDNA derived from T cells, B-cell-depleted T cells, or PBMCs.

The data were produced by immunoSEQ multiplex PCR, yet TCRdb's version contains in-frame clones alone and is incomplete. The data show 200,000 to 300,000 clones, around 87% seen once. V was pared by 5 bases and J by 2 bases, with 6 bases of the junction left unmatched. The CDR3 loop spans 15 amino acids. Germline lookup yields CDR1 SGHAT and CDR2 FQNNGV. The source is a woman aged 25 to 45 who had recovered from COVID-19. The chain joins TRBV11-2 to TRBJ2-7; 10 bases align to TRBD1. The specimen was peripheral blood. This chain's CDR3 is CASSRGTGAPYEQYF. CDR3 in DNA: TGTGCCAGCAGCCGAGGGACAGGGGCCCCCTACGAGCAGTACTTC.